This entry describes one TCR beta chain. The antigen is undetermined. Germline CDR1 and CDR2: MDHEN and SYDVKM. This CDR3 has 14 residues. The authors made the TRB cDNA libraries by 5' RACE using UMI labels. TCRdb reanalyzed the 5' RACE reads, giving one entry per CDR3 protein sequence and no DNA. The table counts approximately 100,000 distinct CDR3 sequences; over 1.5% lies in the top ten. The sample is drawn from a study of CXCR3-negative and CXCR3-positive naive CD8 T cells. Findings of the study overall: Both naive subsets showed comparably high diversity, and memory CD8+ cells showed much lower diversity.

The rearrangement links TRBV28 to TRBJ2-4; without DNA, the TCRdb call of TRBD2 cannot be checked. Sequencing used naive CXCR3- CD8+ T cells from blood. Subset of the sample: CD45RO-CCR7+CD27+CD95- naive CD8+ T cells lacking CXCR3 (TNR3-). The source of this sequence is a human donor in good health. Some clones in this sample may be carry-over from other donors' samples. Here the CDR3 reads CASSWGARLGIQYF.